This T cell receptor (beta chain) is from a study of molecular identifiers for immune sequencing clone quantification. Study-wide background: In replicates, RNA taken from approximately 20,000 or 100,000 naive CD8 cells was divided five ways, and four portions underwent sequencing. The study, taken as a whole, reports: Sharing of a barcode by identical TCR molecules could cause highly expanded clone sizes to be underestimated.

TCRdb fed the PCR reads into MiXCR, producing one record per CDR3 protein. The data contain 45,000 to 55,000 distinct CDR3 sequences, roughly 36% of them singletons. At least ten counts were recorded for this clonotype. Antigen unknown. The CDR3 is 14 residues long. Germline V gene sequence: CDR1 MNHEY, CDR2 SVGAGI. Trimming removed 4 bases from V and 12 bases from J; junction bases left unmatched: 9. This receptor was taken from a human donor in good health. Some libraries in this study had Jurkat cell RNA spiked in. Sequenced sample: naive CD8+ T cells from blood, with Jurkat cell RNA spiked in. Noted subset: FACS-sorted CD8+CD4-CCR7+CD45RA+ naive T cells. V usage is TRBV6-5 and J usage is TRBJ2-1, with 10 bases matching TRBD2. CDR3 coding DNA: TGTGCCAGCAGTTCAGCTAGCGGGAGTCCGGGGCAGTTCTTC. Its protein is CASSSASGSPGQFF.